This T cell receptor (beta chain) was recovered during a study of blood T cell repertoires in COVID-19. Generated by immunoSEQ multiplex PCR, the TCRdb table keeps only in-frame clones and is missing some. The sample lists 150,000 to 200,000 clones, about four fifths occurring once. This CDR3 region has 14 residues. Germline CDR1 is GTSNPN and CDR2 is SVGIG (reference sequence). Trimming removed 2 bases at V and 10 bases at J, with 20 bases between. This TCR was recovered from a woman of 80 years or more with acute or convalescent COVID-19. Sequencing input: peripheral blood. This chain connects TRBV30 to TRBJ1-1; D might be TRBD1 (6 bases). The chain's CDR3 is CAWSPNQGSGAAFF. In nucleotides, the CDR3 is TGTGCCTGGAGTCCAAATCAGGGGTCAGGGGCAGCTTTCTTT.